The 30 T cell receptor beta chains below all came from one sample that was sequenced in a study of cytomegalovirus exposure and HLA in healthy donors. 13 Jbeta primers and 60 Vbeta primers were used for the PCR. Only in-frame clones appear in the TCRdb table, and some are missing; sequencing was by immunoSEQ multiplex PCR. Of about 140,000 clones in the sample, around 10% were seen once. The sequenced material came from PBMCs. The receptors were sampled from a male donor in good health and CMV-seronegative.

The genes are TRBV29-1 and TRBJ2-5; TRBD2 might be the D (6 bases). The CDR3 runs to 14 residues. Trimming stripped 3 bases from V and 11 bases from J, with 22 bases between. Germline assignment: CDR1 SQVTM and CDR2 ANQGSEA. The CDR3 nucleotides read TGCAGCGTTGAGGGGACTTCCGACACGGAGGCGCAGTACTTC. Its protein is CSVEGTSDTEAQYF.

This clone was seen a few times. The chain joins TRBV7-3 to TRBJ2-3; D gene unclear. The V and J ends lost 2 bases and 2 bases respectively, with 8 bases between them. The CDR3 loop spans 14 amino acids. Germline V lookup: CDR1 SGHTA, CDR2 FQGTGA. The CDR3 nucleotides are TGTGCCAGCAGCTTATCGGGTATCACAGATACGCAGTATTTT. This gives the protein CASSLSGITDTQYF.

In nucleotides, the CDR3 is TGTGCAGCTTCTCCTCGAGACACCATGAACACCGGGGAGCTGTTTTTT. Amino acid sequence: CAASPRDTMNTGELFF. V gene TRBV7-2 combines with J gene TRBJ2-2; D uncertain. The germline CDR1 and CDR2 sequences are SGHTA and FQGNSA. CDR3 length equals 16 residues.

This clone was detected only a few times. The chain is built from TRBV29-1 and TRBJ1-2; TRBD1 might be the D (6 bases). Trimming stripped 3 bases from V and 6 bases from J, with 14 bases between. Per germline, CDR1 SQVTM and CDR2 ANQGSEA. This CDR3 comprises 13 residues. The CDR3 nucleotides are TGCAGCGTTGATTCGTATGAGGGGGATGGCTACACCTTC. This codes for CSVDSYEGDGYTF.

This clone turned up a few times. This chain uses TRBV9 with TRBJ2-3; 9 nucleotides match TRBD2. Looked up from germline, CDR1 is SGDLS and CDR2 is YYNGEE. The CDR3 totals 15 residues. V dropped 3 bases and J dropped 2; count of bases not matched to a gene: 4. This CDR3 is CASSAAGGHTDTQYF. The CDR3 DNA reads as TGTGCCAGCAGCGCAGCGGGGGGCCACACAGATACGCAGTATTTT.

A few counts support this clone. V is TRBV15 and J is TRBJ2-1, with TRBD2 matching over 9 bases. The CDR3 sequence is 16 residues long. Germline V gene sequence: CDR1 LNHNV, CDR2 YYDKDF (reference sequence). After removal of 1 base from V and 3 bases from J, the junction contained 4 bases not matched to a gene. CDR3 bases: TGTGCCACCAGCAGAGGCAAGCGGGGGGACTACAATGAGCAGTTCTTC. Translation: CATSRGKRGDYNEQFF.

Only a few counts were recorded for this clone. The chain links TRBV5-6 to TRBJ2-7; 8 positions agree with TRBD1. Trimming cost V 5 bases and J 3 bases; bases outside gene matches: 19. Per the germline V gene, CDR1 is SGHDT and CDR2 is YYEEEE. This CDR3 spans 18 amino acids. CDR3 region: CASSRQGARNWGIYEQYF. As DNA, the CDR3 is TGTGCCAGCAGTCGTCAGGGGGCGCGGAACTGGGGTATCTACGAGCAGTACTTC. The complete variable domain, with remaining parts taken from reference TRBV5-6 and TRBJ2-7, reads DAGVTQSPTHLIKTRGQQVTLRCSPKSGHDTVSWYQQALGQGPQFIFQYYEEEERQRGNFPDRFSGHQFPNYSSELNVNALLLGDSALYLCASSRQGARNWGIYEQYFGPGTRLTVT.

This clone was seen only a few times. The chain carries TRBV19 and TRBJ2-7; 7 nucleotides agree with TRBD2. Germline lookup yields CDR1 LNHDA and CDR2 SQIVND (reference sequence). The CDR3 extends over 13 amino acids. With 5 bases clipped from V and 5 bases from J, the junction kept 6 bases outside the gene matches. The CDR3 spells CASSSGGGDEQYF. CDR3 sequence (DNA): TGTGCCAGTAGTTCGGGTGGGGGGGACGAGCAGTACTTC.

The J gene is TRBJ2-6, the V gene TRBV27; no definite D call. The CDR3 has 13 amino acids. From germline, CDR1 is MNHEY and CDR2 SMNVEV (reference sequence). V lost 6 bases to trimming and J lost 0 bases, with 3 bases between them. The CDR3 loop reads CASRLSGANVLTF. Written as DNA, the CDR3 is TGTGCCAGCAGACTCTCTGGGGCCAACGTCCTGACTTTC. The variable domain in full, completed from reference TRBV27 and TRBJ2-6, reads EAQVTQNPRYLITVTGKKLTVTCSQNMNHEYMSWYRQDPGLGLRQIYYSMNVEVTDKGDVPEGYKVSRKEKRNFPLILESPSPNQTSLYFCASRLSGANVLTFGAGSRLTVL.

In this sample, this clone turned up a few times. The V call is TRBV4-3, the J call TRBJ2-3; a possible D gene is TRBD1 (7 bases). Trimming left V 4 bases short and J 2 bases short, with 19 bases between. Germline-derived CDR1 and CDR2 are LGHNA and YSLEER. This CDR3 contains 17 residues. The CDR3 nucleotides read TGCGCCAGCAGCCCGAGGGCAGGGGGGTTAAACACAGATACGCAGTATTTT. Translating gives CASSPRAGGLNTDTQYF.

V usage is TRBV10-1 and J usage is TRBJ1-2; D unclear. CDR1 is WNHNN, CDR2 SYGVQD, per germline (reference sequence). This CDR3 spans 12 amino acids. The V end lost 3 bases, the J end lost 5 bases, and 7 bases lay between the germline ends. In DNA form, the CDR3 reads TGCGCCAGCAGTGACTATGCTTATGGCTACACCTTC. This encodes CASSDYAYGYTF.

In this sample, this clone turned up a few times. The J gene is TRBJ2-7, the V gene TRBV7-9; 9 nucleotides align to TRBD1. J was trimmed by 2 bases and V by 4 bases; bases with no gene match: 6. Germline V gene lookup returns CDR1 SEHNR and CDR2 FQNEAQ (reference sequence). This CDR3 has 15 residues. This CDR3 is CASSSWDRVAYEQYF. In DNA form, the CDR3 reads TGTGCCAGCAGCTCCTGGGACAGGGTCGCCTACGAGCAGTACTTC.

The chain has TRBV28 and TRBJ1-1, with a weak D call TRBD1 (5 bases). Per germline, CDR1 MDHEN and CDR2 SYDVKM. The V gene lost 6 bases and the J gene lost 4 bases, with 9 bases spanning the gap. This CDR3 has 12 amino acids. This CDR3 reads CASRTGGTEAFF. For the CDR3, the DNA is TGTGCCAGCAGAACCGGGGGCACTGAAGCTTTCTTT.

CDR3 nucleotides: TGTGCCATCAGTAGGACTAGCGGGATCGGTACCGGGGAGCTGTTTTTT. This translates into CAISRTSGIGTGELFF. The chain employs TRBV10-3 and TRBJ2-2; 12 bases map to TRBD2. V gave up 5 bases and J gave up 5 bases; unmatched junction bases: 6. CDR3 length equals 16 residues. Germline CDR1 reads ENHRY; CDR2 reads SYGVKD.

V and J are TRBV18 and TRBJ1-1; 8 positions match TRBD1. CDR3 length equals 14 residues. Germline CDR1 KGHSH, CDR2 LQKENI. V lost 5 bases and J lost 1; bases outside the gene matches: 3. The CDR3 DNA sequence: TGTGCCAGCTCAGGACAGGGTGGGAACACTGAAGCTTTCTTT. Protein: CASSGQGGNTEAFF.

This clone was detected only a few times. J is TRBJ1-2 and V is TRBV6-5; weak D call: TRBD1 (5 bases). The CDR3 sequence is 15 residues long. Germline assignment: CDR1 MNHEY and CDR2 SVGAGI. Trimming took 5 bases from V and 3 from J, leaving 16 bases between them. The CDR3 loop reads CASSPGGVGDYGYTF. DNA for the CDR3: TGTGCCAGCAGTCCCGGGGGGGTCGGGGACTATGGCTACACCTTC.

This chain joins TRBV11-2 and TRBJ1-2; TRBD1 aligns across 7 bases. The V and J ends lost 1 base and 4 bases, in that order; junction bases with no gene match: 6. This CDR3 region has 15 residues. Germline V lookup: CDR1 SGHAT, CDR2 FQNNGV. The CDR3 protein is CASSLVPGGPYGYTF. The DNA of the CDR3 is TGTGCCAGCAGCTTAGTGCCAGGGGGTCCCTATGGCTACACCTTC.

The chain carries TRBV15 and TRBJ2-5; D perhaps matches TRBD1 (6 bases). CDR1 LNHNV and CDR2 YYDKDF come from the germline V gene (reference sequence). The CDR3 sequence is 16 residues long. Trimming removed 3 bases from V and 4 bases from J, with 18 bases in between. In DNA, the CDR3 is TGTGCCACCAGCAGCGATTGGGGGCGTGGATCAGAGACCCAGTACTTC. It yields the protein CATSSDWGRGSETQYF.

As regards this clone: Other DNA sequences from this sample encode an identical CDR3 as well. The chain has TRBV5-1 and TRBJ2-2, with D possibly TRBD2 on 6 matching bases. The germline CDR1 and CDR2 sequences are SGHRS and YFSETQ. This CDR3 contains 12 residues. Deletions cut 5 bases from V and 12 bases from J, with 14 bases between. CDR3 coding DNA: TGCGCCAGCAGGTCACCCGCGGGAAAGCTGTTTTTT. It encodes CASRSPAGKLFF.

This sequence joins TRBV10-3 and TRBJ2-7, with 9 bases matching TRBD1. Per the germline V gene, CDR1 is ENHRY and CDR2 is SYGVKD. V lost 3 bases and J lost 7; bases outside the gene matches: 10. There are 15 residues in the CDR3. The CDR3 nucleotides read TGTGCCATCAGTGAAATGGACAGGGGAATTCGGGAGCAGTACTTC. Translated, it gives CAISEMDRGIREQYF.

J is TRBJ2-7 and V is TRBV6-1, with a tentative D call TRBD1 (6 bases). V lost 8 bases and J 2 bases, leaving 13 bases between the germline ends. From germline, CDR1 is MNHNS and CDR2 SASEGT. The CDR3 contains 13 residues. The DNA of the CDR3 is TGTGCCAGCGGCGACAGGAACACCTACGAGCAGTACTTC. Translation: CASGDRNTYEQYF.

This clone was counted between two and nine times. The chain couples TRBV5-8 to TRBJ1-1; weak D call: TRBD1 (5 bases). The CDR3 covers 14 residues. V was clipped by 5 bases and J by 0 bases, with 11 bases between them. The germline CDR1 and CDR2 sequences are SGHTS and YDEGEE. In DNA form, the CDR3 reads TGTGCCAGCAGAACCGACAGCATGAACACTGAAGCTTTCTTT. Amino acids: CASRTDSMNTEAFF.

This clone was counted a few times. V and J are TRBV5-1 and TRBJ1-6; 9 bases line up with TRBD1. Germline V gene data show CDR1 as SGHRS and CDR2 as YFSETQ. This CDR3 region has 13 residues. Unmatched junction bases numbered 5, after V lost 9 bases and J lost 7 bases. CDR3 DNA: TGCGCCAACAGGGGGCCGCGGAATTCACCCCTCCACTTT. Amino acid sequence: CANRGPRNSPLHF.

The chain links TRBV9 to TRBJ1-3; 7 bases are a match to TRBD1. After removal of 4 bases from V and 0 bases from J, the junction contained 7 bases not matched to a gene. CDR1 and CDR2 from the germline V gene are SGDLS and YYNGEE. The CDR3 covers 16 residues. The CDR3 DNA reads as TGTGCCAGCAGCCCCCGACAGGGATACTCTGGAAACACCATATATTTT. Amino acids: CASSPRQGYSGNTIYF. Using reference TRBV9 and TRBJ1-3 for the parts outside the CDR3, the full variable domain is DSGVTQTPKHLITATGQRVTLRCSPRSGDLSVYWYQQSLDQGLQFLIQYYNGEERAKGNILERFSAQQFPDLHSELNLSSLELGDSALYFCASSPRQGYSGNTIYFGEGSWLTVV.

CDR3 region: CASSIGTSINEQFF. Here the CDR3 DNA reads TGCGCCAGCAGCATTGGGACTAGCATTAATGAGCAGTTCTTC. The J gene is TRBJ2-1, the V gene TRBV5-1, with 9 bases matching TRBD2. Trimming cost V 4 bases and J 7 bases; bases outside gene matches: 6. The CDR3 totals 14 residues. Germline CDR1 and CDR2: SGHRS and YFSETQ.

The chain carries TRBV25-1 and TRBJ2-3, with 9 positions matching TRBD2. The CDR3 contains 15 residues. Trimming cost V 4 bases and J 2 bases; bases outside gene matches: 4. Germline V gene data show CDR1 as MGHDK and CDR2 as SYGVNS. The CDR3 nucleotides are TGTGCCAGCAGTGCTCGACTAGCGGTCACAGATACGCAGTATTTT. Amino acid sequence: CASSARLAVTDTQYF.

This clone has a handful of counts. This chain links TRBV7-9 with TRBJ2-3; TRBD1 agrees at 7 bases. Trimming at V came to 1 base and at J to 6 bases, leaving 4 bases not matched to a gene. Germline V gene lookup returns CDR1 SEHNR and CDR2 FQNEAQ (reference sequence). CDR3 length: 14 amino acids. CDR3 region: CASSLGDSLDTQYF. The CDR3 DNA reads TGTGCCAGCAGCTTAGGGGACAGTTTGGATACGCAGTATTTT.

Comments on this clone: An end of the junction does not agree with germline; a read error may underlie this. The CDR3 DNA is TGTGCCAGCAGTGAGTCGAGACAGGGCAATCAGCCCCAGCATTTT. Its translation is CASSESRQGNQPQHF. The chain recombines TRBV10-3 with TRBJ1-5, with D possibly TRBD1 on 6 matching bases. CDR1 and CDR2 (germline): ENHRY, SYGVKD. The CDR3 is 15 residues long.

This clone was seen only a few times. CDR3 DNA sequence: TGTGCCAGCAGCACCCCGGACAGGGCAAACACCATATATTTT. Amino acids: CASSTPDRANTIYF. The rearrangement links TRBV9 to TRBJ1-3; TRBD1 matches at 8 bases. Germline V gene data show CDR1 as SGDLS and CDR2 as YYNGEE. The CDR3 is 14 amino acids. V gave up 4 bases and J gave up 6 bases; unmatched junction bases: 6. Supplemented by reference TRBV9 and TRBJ1-3, the full variable domain reads DSGVTQTPKHLITATGQRVTLRCSPRSGDLSVYWYQQSLDQGLQFLIQYYNGEERAKGNILERFSAQQFPDLHSELNLSSLELGDSALYFCASSTPDRANTIYFGEGSWLTVV.

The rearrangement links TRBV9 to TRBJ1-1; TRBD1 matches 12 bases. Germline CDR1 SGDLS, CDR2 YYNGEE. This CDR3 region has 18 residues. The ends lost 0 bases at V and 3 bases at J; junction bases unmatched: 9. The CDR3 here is CASSVVSGQGAMYTEAFF. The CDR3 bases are TGTGCCAGCAGCGTAGTATCGGGACAGGGGGCGATGTACACTGAAGCTTTCTTT.